The 9 T cell receptor beta chains below were found in one sample sequenced in a study of response to subunit inactivated influenza vaccine. MiXCR, applied by TCRdb to the RT-PCR reads, yields one record per CDR3 protein. The sample includes some 600,000 distinct CDR3 sequences, 14% of them seen just once. This specimen consisted of PBMCs from blood, obtained 14 days before vaccination. These receptors were collected from a middle-aged man who received an inactivated influenza vaccine.

This sequence joins TRBV24-1 and TRBJ2-7; D is unclear. Looked up from germline, CDR1 is KGHDR and CDR2 is SFDVKD. The CDR3 extends over 11 amino acids. Trimming took off 3 bases at V and 9 bases at J, with 8 bases between the two ends. CDR3 DNA: TGTGCCACCAGTGATGGGATTTTGCAGTACTTC. Its translation: CATSDGILQYF.

This clonotype was observed many times. The chain has TRBV28 and TRBJ2-7; TRBD1 is a possible D gene (6 bases). Trimming cost V 5 bases and J 2 bases, with 10 bases left between them. Germline V gene data show CDR1 as MDHEN and CDR2 as SYDVKM. The CDR3 contains 13 residues. The CDR3 sequence is CASSNRAPYEQYF. CDR3 nucleotide sequence: TGTGCCAGCAGTAACAGGGCTCCCTACGAGCAGTACTTC. The full variable domain, rest sourced from reference TRBV28 and TRBJ2-7, is DVKVTQSSRYLVKRTGEKVFLECVQDMDHENMFWYRQDPGLGLRLIYFSYDVKMKEKGDIPEGYSVSREKKERFSLILESASTNQTSMYLCASSNRAPYEQYFGPGTRLTVT.

A word on this clonotype: A much larger clone lies one base from this, so it may be a read error. The rearrangement uses TRBV7-2 and TRBJ1-2; no firm D call. V was pared by 0 bases and J by 1 base, with 3 bases between. This CDR3 has 13 amino acids. Germline assignment: CDR1 SGHTA and CDR2 FQGNSA. CDR3 residues: CASSLAHNYGYTF. CDR3 bases: TGTGCCAGCAGCTTAGCCCATAACTATGGCTACACCTTC.

The V gene is TRBV5-4, the J gene TRBJ1-1, with 7 bases matching TRBD1. The trim removed 4 bases at V and 4 bases at J, leaving 7 bases unmatched. The CDR3 has 14 amino acids. The V gene's germline CDR1 is SGHNT and CDR2 YYREEE (reference sequence). The DNA of the CDR3 is TGTGCCAGCAGCCCGTCAGGGGGAATCACTGAAGCTTTCTTT. Translated, it gives CASSPSGGITEAFF.

CDR3 in DNA: TGCAGTGCCCCCCCGGGACAGGGGGCAGGAGAGACCCAGTACTTC. As protein: CSAPPGQGAGETQYF. The chain recombines TRBV20-1 with TRBJ2-5, with 12 bases matching TRBD1. There are 15 residues in the CDR3. Germline CDR1 reads DFQATT; CDR2 reads SNEGSKA (reference sequence). Trimming removed 6 bases from V and 4 bases from J; junction bases left unmatched: 9.

This clonotype has at least ten counts. CDR3 residues: CASNTGGANYGYTF. The CDR3 DNA reads as TGTGCCAGCAACACAGGGGGCGCTAACTATGGCTACACCTTC. The rearrangement uses TRBV28 and TRBJ1-2; 9 nucleotides agree with TRBD1. J lost 0 bases, V lost 7 bases, and 3 bases had no gene match. Per germline, CDR1 MDHEN and CDR2 SYDVKM. This CDR3 comprises 14 residues.

V and J are TRBV20-1 and TRBJ1-5, with TRBD1 as a possible D gene (6 bases). The V and J ends lost 1 base and 0 bases respectively, with 19 bases between them. The CDR3 is made up of 18 amino acids. In germline, CDR1 is DFQATT, CDR2 SNEGSKA (reference sequence). DNA for the CDR3: TGCAGTGCTAGAGGACCCGGGACATTGGTTGATAGCAATCAGCCCCAGCATTTT. Its translation is CSARGPGTLVDSNQPQHF.

The rearrangement links TRBV4-3 to TRBJ1-1, with 9 bases identical to TRBD1. The CDR3 covers 15 residues. Germline loops: CDR1 LGHNA, CDR2 YSLEER. After removal of 2 bases from V and 3 bases from J, the junction contained 4 bases not matched to a gene. The CDR3 nucleotides read TGCGCCAGCAGCCAACCGGGACAGGGTGACACTGAAGCTTTCTTT. This gives the protein CASSQPGQGDTEAFF.

The chain recombines TRBV4-2 with TRBJ2-3; unclear D gene. This CDR3 is built from 15 residues. The V end lost 0 bases, the J end lost 2 bases, and 9 bases lay between the germline ends. CDR1 and CDR2 from the germline V gene are LGHNA and YNFKEQ. The CDR3 DNA follows: TGTGCCAGCAGCCAAGATCCAGCACCCACAGATACGCAGTATTTT. Translating it yields CASSQDPAPTDTQYF.